The 21 T cell receptor beta chains below come from one sample, sequenced in a study of cytomegalovirus exposure and HLA in healthy donors. TCRdb keeps only in-frame clones here, not all; method: immunoSEQ multiplex PCR. The table lists tens of thousands of clones, about 89% of them singletons, with 3% to 3.5% in the top ten. The sequencing input was PBMCs. The receptors shown here come from a man aged 18 to 30 in good health and CMV-seronegative.

The chain carries TRBV30 and TRBJ1-2; D might be TRBD1 (6 bases). Germline CDR1 reads GTSNPN; CDR2 reads SVGIG (reference sequence). The CDR3 extends over 17 amino acids. V was cut by 0 bases and J by 4 bases, with 21 bases left in between. The CDR3 here is CAWSVSGGAVVGYGYTF. In DNA form, the CDR3 reads TGTGCCTGGAGTGTAAGCGGGGGCGCTGTCGTGGGCTATGGCTACACCTTC.

This clone was seen a few times. The V call is TRBV7-9, the J call TRBJ2-5; TRBD2 might be the D (6 bases). The germline V and J ends were trimmed by 1 base and 2 bases, with 8 bases remaining between them. The length of the CDR3 is 14 residues. The germline V gene encodes CDR1 SEHNR and CDR2 FQNEAQ (reference sequence). The chain's CDR3 is CASSLGDSQETQYF. DNA for the CDR3: TGTGCCAGCAGCTTAGGGGACTCACAAGAGACCCAGTACTTC.

The chain joins TRBV7-2 to TRBJ2-7; D gene ambiguous. The CDR3 loop spans 13 amino acids. V was cut by 2 bases and J by 3 bases, with 8 bases left in between. Germline CDR1 and CDR2: SGHTA and FQGNSA. CDR3 protein: CASSLRLYYEQYF. CDR3 DNA: TGTGCCAGCAGCTTAAGACTCTACTACGAGCAGTACTTC.

The chain employs TRBV28 and TRBJ1-1; the D is unclear. Looked up from germline, CDR1 is MDHEN and CDR2 is SYDVKM. The V and J ends lost 7 bases and 1 base respectively, with 13 bases between them. The CDR3 has 14 amino acids. The CDR3 is CASNWPGRNTEAFF. The CDR3 DNA sequence: TGTGCCAGCAATTGGCCAGGCAGGAACACTGAAGCTTTCTTT.

CDR3 DNA: TGTGCCAGCACCCCGGGCGGGACAGGGGTCCTTCCTGACGAGCAGTACTTC. It specifies CASTPGGTGVLPDEQYF. V and J are TRBV5-5 and TRBJ2-7; 10 bases agree with TRBD1. The CDR3 loop spans 17 amino acids. The germline V gene encodes CDR1 SGHKS and CDR2 YYEKEE (reference sequence). V lost 6 bases and J lost 5; bases outside the gene matches: 17.

The rearrangement uses TRBV2 and TRBJ2-7; perhaps TRBD2 as D (6 bases). Germline lookup yields CDR1 SNHLY and CDR2 FYNNEI. The CDR3 has 12 residues. V lost 7 bases to trimming and J lost 7 bases, with 14 bases between them. CDR3 DNA: TGTGCCAGCATCGGTGGAGGGAATGAGCAGTACTTC. It is translated as CASIGGGNEQYF.

This chain links TRBV7-3 with TRBJ2-1; D is uncertain. Germline V gene lookup returns CDR1 SGHTA and CDR2 FQGTGA. The CDR3 is 13 residues long. Deletions cut 0 bases from V and 9 bases from J, with 9 bases between. The CDR3 loop reads CASSLTSFSEQFF. Here the CDR3 DNA reads TGTGCCAGCAGCTTAACGAGTTTTAGTGAGCAGTTCTTC. The full variable domain, with the rest looked up from reference TRBV7-3 and TRBJ2-1, is GAGVSQTPSNKVTEKGKYVELRCDPISGHTALYWYRQSLGQGPEFLIYFQGTGAADDSGLPNDRFFAVRPEGSVSTLKIQRTERGDSAVYLCASSLTSFSEQFFGPGTRLTVL.

The chain joins TRBV27 to TRBJ2-7; 9 nucleotides match TRBD2. The V gene end was trimmed by 5 bases and the J gene end by 1 base; junction bases not matched to a gene: 9. CDR1 is MNHEY and CDR2 is SMNVEV in the germline V gene (reference sequence). The CDR3 sequence is 16 residues long. CDR3 sequence: CASSPSSGIRSYEQYF. The DNA for the CDR3 is TGTGCCAGCAGTCCCTCTAGCGGGATTAGGTCCTACGAGCAGTACTTC.

This clone was picked up one time. J is TRBJ1-1 and V is TRBV7-2, with D tentatively TRBD1 (5 bases). The V end lost 7 bases, the J end lost 1 base, and 10 bases lay between the germline ends. Looked up from germline, CDR1 is SGHTA and CDR2 is FQGNSA. The CDR3 loop spans 13 amino acids. CDR3 DNA: TGTGCCAGCACCGACGGGGGGAACACTGAAGCTTTCTTT. Translation gives CASTDGGNTEAFF.

This sequence joins TRBV29-1 and TRBJ2-1, with 9 positions matching TRBD2. This CDR3 has 15 amino acids. Germline V CDR1 and CDR2: SQVTM, ANQGSEA. The CDR3 loop is CRFGVAGAPPHEQFF. In DNA form, the CDR3 reads TGCAGGTTTGGGGTAGCGGGGGCCCCGCCCCATGAGCAGTTCTTC.

J is TRBJ2-2 and V is TRBV5-5, with D possibly TRBD2 on 5 matching bases. CDR3 length: 16 amino acids. Germline V gene sequence: CDR1 SGHKS, CDR2 YYEKEE (reference sequence). V gave up 0 bases and J gave up 4 bases, with 13 bases separating them. CDR3 sequence reads: CASSLVRDRGTGELFF. The DNA for the CDR3 is TGTGCCAGCAGCTTGGTCCGGGATCGAGGCACCGGGGAGCTGTTTTTT.

The chain carries TRBV11-3 and TRBJ2-1; perhaps TRBD1 as D (5 bases). CDR1 and CDR2 (germline): SGHNT, YENEEA. This CDR3 has 17 amino acids. V lost 4 bases to trimming and J lost 3 bases, with 19 bases between them. The CDR3 region is CASSSRRARPGYNEQFF. The CDR3 DNA reads as TGTGCCAGCAGCTCCCGCAGGGCTAGACCAGGCTACAATGAGCAGTTCTTC.

V is TRBV7-3 and J is TRBJ2-5; no clear D. Germline V gene sequence: CDR1 SGHTA, CDR2 FQGTGA. The germline V and J ends were trimmed by 1 base and 2 bases, with 8 bases remaining between them. The CDR3 totals 14 residues. The CDR3 spells CASSLRAWQETQYF. The CDR3 bases are TGTGCCAGCAGCTTAAGGGCGTGGCAAGAGACCCAGTACTTC.

This clone was counted a single time. The chain has TRBV28 and TRBJ2-7, with D tentatively TRBD1 (5 bases). Trimming removed 8 bases from V and 2 bases from J, with 13 bases in between. Germline assignment: CDR1 MDHEN and CDR2 SYDVKM. The CDR3 runs 13 residues. The CDR3 nucleotides read TGTGCCAGCTCCCCCGGACACGCCTACGAGCAGTACTTC. Residues: CASSPGHAYEQYF.

The chain employs TRBV9 and TRBJ1-2, with D hard to call. The CDR3 consists of 14 residues. Trimming stripped 2 bases from V and 1 base from J, with 9 bases between. CDR1 and CDR2 from the germline V gene are SGDLS and YYNGEE. The CDR3 region is CASSVGSFNYGYTF. The DNA of the CDR3 is TGTGCCAGCAGCGTCGGGTCCTTTAACTATGGCTACACCTTC. The full variable domain, with the rest looked up from reference TRBV9 and TRBJ1-2, is DSGVTQTPKHLITATGQRVTLRCSPRSGDLSVYWYQQSLDQGLQFLIQYYNGEERAKGNILERFSAQQFPDLHSELNLSSLELGDSALYFCASSVGSFNYGYTFGSGTRLTVV.

This clone was found once. This chain links TRBV7-5 with TRBJ1-4; the D call of TRBD1 is as the table states it, not checked on the DNA. TRBV7-5 corresponds to a pseudogene. CDR3 length: 14 residues. The CDR3 coding sequence is TGTGCCAGAAGCTTAGGGACATCTTATGAAAAACTGTTTTTT. Translating it yields CARSLGTSYEKLFF.

This chain uses TRBV9 with TRBJ2-2; weak D call: TRBD2 (7 bases). The CDR3 length is 18 residues. The V and J ends lost 0 bases and 6 bases respectively, with 21 bases between them. The germline gives CDR1 SGDLS, CDR2 YYNGEE. The CDR3 protein is CASSVVITGGSGPGELFF. CDR3 DNA: TGTGCCAGCAGCGTAGTAATTACGGGGGGCTCTGGGCCCGGGGAGCTGTTTTTT.

The rearrangement uses TRBV4-2 and TRBJ1-5; no clear D gene. The length of the CDR3 is 14 residues. The V and J ends lost 4 bases and 5 bases respectively, with 12 bases between them. CDR1 and CDR2 (germline): LGHNA, YNFKEQ. The CDR3 spells CASSPRGAYQPQHF. The CDR3 coding sequence is TGTGCCAGCAGCCCTCGCGGTGCTTATCAGCCCCAGCATTTT.

The V and J genes are TRBV18 and TRBJ2-1; TRBD2 aligns across 11 bases. From germline, CDR1 is KGHSH and CDR2 LQKENI. J gave up 7 bases and V 5 bases, and 7 bases lay outside the gene matches. This CDR3 spans 15 amino acids. The CDR3: CASSGSGRAGNEQFF. The CDR3, as DNA: TGTGCCAGCTCAGGTAGCGGGAGGGCCGGAAATGAGCAGTTCTTC.

The genes are TRBV9 and TRBJ1-2; D uncertain. Germline CDR1 reads SGDLS; CDR2 reads YYNGEE. The CDR3 is made up of 12 amino acids. Trimming removed 2 bases at V and 0 bases at J, with 2 bases between. CDR3 sequence: CASSVTNYGYTF. Written as DNA, the CDR3 is TGTGCCAGCAGCGTCACTAACTATGGCTACACCTTC.

The chain couples TRBV6-1 to TRBJ2-7; D not certain. V lost 2 bases and J lost 9, with 14 bases in between. The CDR3 sequence is 13 residues long. Germline values: CDR1 MNHNS, CDR2 SASEGT. The CDR3 here is CASSETSWRGQYF. In DNA form, the CDR3 reads TGTGCCAGCAGTGAAACAAGCTGGAGAGGGCAGTACTTC.